The 21 T cell receptor beta chains presented below share a single source sample, sequenced in a study of T cell changes during pregnancy in multiple sclerosis. The table came from immunoSEQ multiplex PCR; TCRdb's copy has only in-frame clones and leaves some out. Among 69,000 or so clones, roughly 90% were seen once, and the ten largest hold 0.29%. Sequenced here: CD4+ T cells from peripheral blood mononuclear cells, sampled in the third trimester of pregnancy. The receptors were sampled from a female donor in good health, enrolled as a control in a pregnancy study.

This rearrangement joins TRBV7-2 to TRBJ2-1; TRBD1 is a possible D gene (6 bases). The germline V and J ends were trimmed by 4 bases and 7 bases, with 20 bases remaining between them. Germline assignment: CDR1 SGHTA and CDR2 FQGNSA. The CDR3 runs to 16 residues. The CDR3 DNA reads TGTGCCAGCAGCTCCTCTTTCCTCTTTACAGGGAATGAGCAGTTCTTC. Its protein product is CASSSSFLFTGNEQFF.

Concerning this clone: Distinct nucleotide sequences in the sample also encode this CDR3. The chain combines TRBV4-3 with TRBJ1-4, with D possibly matching TRBD1 (6 bases). CDR3 length: 16 residues. Germline CDR1 LGHNA, CDR2 YSLEER. Trimming left V 0 bases short and J 7 bases short, with 15 bases between. The CDR3 protein is CASSQDWGGVVEKLFF. Here the CDR3 DNA reads TGCGCCAGCAGCCAAGATTGGGGGGGCGTCGTTGAAAAACTGTTTTTT.

The chain couples TRBV30 to TRBJ2-3; 12 bases match TRBD2. The CDR3 consists of 17 residues. V shed 3 bases, J shed 2 bases, and the junction held 9 bases outside the gene matches. Germline V gives CDR1 GTSNPN, CDR2 SVGIG (reference sequence). In DNA form, the CDR3 reads TGTGCCTGGAGCTCCGTTCGGACTAGCGGGAACACAGATACGCAGTATTTT. Amino acids: CAWSSVRTSGNTDTQYF.

The chain combines TRBV6-6 with TRBJ1-2, with D hard to call. This CDR3 spans 15 amino acids. With 5 bases removed from V and 4 bases from J, the gap between germline ends came to 17 bases. Germline loops: CDR1 MNHNY, CDR2 SVGAGI (reference sequence). CDR3 coding DNA: TGTGCCAGCAGTCCCGGGCCCGATGGGAGCTATGGCTACACCTTC. Translating gives CASSPGPDGSYGYTF.

The J gene is TRBJ1-1, the V gene TRBV30; the D gene is possibly TRBD1 (5 bases). CDR1 and CDR2 from the germline V gene are GTSNPN and SVGIG (reference sequence). The CDR3 has 14 residues. The germline V and J ends were trimmed by 3 bases and 3 bases, with 14 bases remaining between them. DNA for the CDR3: TGTGCCTGGAGGCAGGGCCCGTATGACACTGAAGCTTTCTTT. Its protein product is CAWRQGPYDTEAFF.

This chain connects TRBV27 to TRBJ2-7, with 10 bases that match TRBD1. From germline, CDR1 is MNHEY and CDR2 SMNVEV (reference sequence). The CDR3 is 14 residues long. The V segment lost 1 base and the J segment 6 bases; nucleotides outside the gene matches: 3. The CDR3 reads CASSLFRDRGEQYF. DNA for the CDR3: TGTGCCAGCAGTTTATTTCGGGACAGGGGCGAGCAGTACTTC.

The rearrangement links TRBV6-1 to TRBJ1-5, with D possibly TRBD1 on 5 matching bases. CDR3 size: 15 residues. Germline V gene sequence: CDR1 MNHNS, CDR2 SASEGT. Trimming stripped 6 bases from V and 4 bases from J, with 16 bases between. The CDR3 is CASRGEGIGNQPQHF. DNA of the CDR3: TGTGCCAGCAGGGGGGAGGGGATAGGGAATCAGCCCCAGCATTTT.

This chain joins TRBV5-1 and TRBJ2-3; a possible D gene is TRBD2 (7 bases). V lost 2 bases and J 2 bases, leaving 15 bases between the germline ends. This CDR3 has 16 residues. Germline V gene sequence: CDR1 SGHRS, CDR2 YFSETQ. CDR3 coding DNA: TGCGCCAGCAGCTTAGAGGGGGGGGGCTACACAGATACGCAGTATTTT. It codes for CASSLEGGGYTDTQYF.

The rearrangement uses TRBV6-5 and TRBJ2-7; a possible D gene is TRBD1 (6 bases). The CDR3 is 15 amino acids. The germline V gene encodes CDR1 MNHEY and CDR2 SVGAGI. Trimming left V 0 bases short and J 2 bases short, with 11 bases between. CDR3 protein: CASSYSKQGAYEQYF. Here the CDR3 DNA reads TGTGCCAGCAGTTACTCGAAACAGGGAGCCTACGAGCAGTACTTC.

The chain has TRBV5-5 and TRBJ1-1; maybe TRBD1 (5 bases). This CDR3 is built from 15 residues. Germline V CDR1 and CDR2: SGHKS, YYEKEE (reference sequence). V was cut by 2 bases and J by 1 base, with 12 bases left in between. CDR3 amino acids: CASSFFGGTNTEAFF. In DNA form, the CDR3 reads TGTGCCAGCAGCTTTTTCGGGGGTACGAACACTGAAGCTTTCTTT.

The chain couples TRBV7-2 to TRBJ2-7, with 8 bases fitting TRBD2. Germline V CDR1 and CDR2: SGHTA, FQGNSA. V shed 4 bases and J 0 bases; nucleotides not matched to a gene: 5. The CDR3 is 15 residues long. The CDR3 spells CASSSIAGSSYEQYF. The CDR3 DNA reads as TGTGCCAGCAGCTCAATAGCGGGGAGCTCCTACGAGCAGTACTTC.

This chain links TRBV6-4 with TRBJ1-2, with 9 bases identical to TRBD1. The CDR3 loop spans 13 amino acids. The germline V gene encodes CDR1 MRHNA and CDR2 SNTAGT. The trim removed 6 bases at V and 8 bases at J, leaving 7 bases unmatched. CDR3 DNA: TGTGCCAGCAGAGAAACAGGGACAGGGGGCTACACCTTC. It is translated as CASRETGTGGYTF.

V gene TRBV6-4 combines with J gene TRBJ2-2; 7 bases are shared with TRBD1. The CDR3 consists of 14 residues. Germline V gene lookup returns CDR1 MRHNA and CDR2 SNTAGT. V lost 4 bases, J lost 3 bases, and 2 bases stayed unmatched. The CDR3 region has the DNA TGTGCCAGCAGTGTTCAGGGGGACACCGGGGAGCTGTTTTTT. It is translated as CASSVQGDTGELFF.

The genes are TRBV7-2 and TRBJ2-1; D gene unclear. CDR3 length: 13 residues. V lost 5 bases and J 9 bases, leaving 14 bases between the germline ends. From germline, CDR1 is SGHTA and CDR2 FQGNSA. CDR3 bases: TGTGCCAGCAGCCTACCCCAGGTGGTTGAGCAGTTCTTC. This codes for CASSLPQVVEQFF. Together with reference TRBV7-2 and TRBJ2-1, the CDR3 gives the full variable domain: GAGVSQSPSNKVTEKGKDVELRCDPISGHTALYWYRQSLGQGLEFLIYFQGNSAPDKSGLPSDRFSAERTGGSVSTLTIQRTQQEDSAVYLCASSLPQVVEQFFGPGTRLTVL.

The genes are TRBV7-9 and TRBJ2-1; D is undetermined. CDR3 size: 12 residues. V shed 5 bases and J shed 7 bases, with 9 bases lying between them. Germline values: CDR1 SEHNR, CDR2 FQNEAQ (reference sequence). The CDR3 DNA follows: TGTGCCAGCAGCCCAGGTGCTAATGAGCAGTTCTTC. It is translated as CASSPGANEQFF. The full variable domain, its missing parts supplied by reference TRBV7-9 and TRBJ2-1, is DTGVSQNPRHKITKRGQNVTFRCDPISEHNRLYWYRQTLGQGPEFLTYFQNEAQLEKSRLLSDRFSAERPKGSFSTLEIQRTEQGDSAMYLCASSPGANEQFFGPGTRLTVL.

The V and J genes are TRBV11-1 and TRBJ2-5; 14 bases align to TRBD2. The germline V gene encodes CDR1 SGHAT and CDR2 FQDESV (reference sequence). The junction had 9 bases not matched to a gene; V was cut back by 5 bases and J by 4 bases. The CDR3 is 17 residues long. The CDR3 nucleotides are TGTGCCAGCAGCCCCAACCCGACTAGCGGGGGGGGAGAGACCCAGTACTTC. As protein: CASSPNPTSGGGETQYF.

This clone was observed a single time. The V call is TRBV9, the J call TRBJ2-1; 8 bases align to TRBD2. CDR1 is SGDLS and CDR2 is YYNGEE in the germline V gene. The V gene end was trimmed by 2 bases and the J gene end by 2 bases; junction bases not matched to a gene: 6. The CDR3 length is 16 residues. The DNA of the CDR3 is TGTGCCAGCAGCGTGCAAACTAGCGGCCCCTACAATGAGCAGTTCTTC. Protein product: CASSVQTSGPYNEQFF.

The rearrangement uses TRBV7-2 and TRBJ2-7; 8 bases agree with TRBD1. Germline CDR1 and CDR2: SGHTA and FQGNSA. CDR3 size: 15 residues. J lost 5 bases, V lost 2 bases, and 8 bases had no gene match. The CDR3 bases are TGTGCCAGCAGCTTATTGGGACAGGTTGTCCACGAGCAGTACTTC. It specifies CASSLLGQVVHEQYF.

The chain employs TRBV9 and TRBJ2-2, with 8 nucleotides matching TRBD1. Losses at the gene ends were 4 bases for V and 3 bases for J; bases not matched to a gene: 11. The CDR3 contains 17 residues. Germline V CDR1 and CDR2: SGDLS, YYNGEE. The chain's CDR3 is CASSPSPGQAYTGELFF. In nucleotides, the CDR3 is TGTGCCAGCAGCCCCTCACCGGGACAGGCTTACACCGGGGAGCTGTTTTTT.

The gene calls are TRBV18 and TRBJ2-4; D possibly corresponds to TRBD2 (5 bases). Trimming cost V 2 bases and J 6 bases, with 11 bases left between them. CDR3 length equals 14 residues. Per the germline V gene, CDR1 is KGHSH and CDR2 is LQKENI. The CDR3 spells CASSPGETGNIQYF. The CDR3 DNA sequence: TGTGCCAGCTCACCAGGGGAGACGGGAAACATTCAGTACTTC.

J is TRBJ1-4 and V is TRBV27; 11 nucleotides align to TRBD1. The CDR3 has 18 amino acids. Germline V gives CDR1 MNHEY, CDR2 SMNVEV (reference sequence). After removal of 6 bases from V and 0 bases from J, the junction contained 9 bases not matched to a gene. CDR3 sequence (DNA): TGTGCCAGCAGCCGGGACAGGGGGTCCCTGGCAACTAATGAAAAACTGTTTTTT. This codes for CASSRDRGSLATNEKLFF. Filled out from reference TRBV27 and TRBJ1-4, the complete variable domain reads EAQVTQNPRYLITVTGKKLTVTCSQNMNHEYMSWYRQDPGLGLRQIYYSMNVEVTDKGDVPEGYKVSRKEKRNFPLILESPSPNQTSLYFCASSRDRGSLATNEKLFFGSGTQLSVL.